This entry concerns a single T cell receptor (beta chain). Its specificity is not known. Then a second PCR, running about 6 to 12 cycles, was carried out with a sample-barcoded 5' primer and a J-beta primer mix. TCRdb independently ran MiXCR on the 5' RACE reads; one entry per CDR3 protein. Of 1,500,000 or so distinct CDR3 sequences listed, approximately 60% were seen once; the top ten hold 6.5% to 8.5%. This specimen comes from a study of blood T cells in healthy people across ages. Study-wide points: Diversity was higher, and naive CD4+ cells more numerous, in long-lived donors than in aged donors.

Germline CDR1 is MDHEN and CDR2 is SYDVKM. V lost 5 bases to trimming and J lost 0 bases, with 14 bases between them. The CDR3 covers 16 residues. All donors came from Russia, were Caucasian and healthy, and spanned ages roughly 6 to 100. The sequence came from a man between 18 and 35 years old in good health. Material for sequencing was blood. The rearrangement joins TRBV28 to TRBJ2-1, with D possibly matching TRBD1 (6 bases). The CDR3 sequence: CASSANRELSYNEQFF. CDR3 sequence (DNA): TGTGCCAGCAGTGCAAACAGGGAACTCTCCTACAATGAGCAGTTCTTC. Complete variable domain (other parts from reference TRBV28 and TRBJ2-1): DVKVTQSSRYLVKRTGEKVFLECVQDMDHENMFWYRQDPGLGLRLIYFSYDVKMKEKGDIPEGYSVSREKKERFSLILESASTNQTSMYLCASSANRELSYNEQFFGPGTRLTVL.